The clone carrying this TCR beta chain was counted at least ten times. Antigen: not known. Via MiXCR, TCRdb re-called the 5' RACE reads, giving one row per CDR3 protein. The data show about 200,000 distinct CDR3 sequences, with roughly 7.1% seen just once and roughly 15% held by the top ten. The sample is drawn from a study of identical twins. Findings of the study overall: Zero-insertion analyses were open to partial confounding by invariant MAIT and iNKT cells.

The same sample was also used in a study of T cells expressing NK-cell markers.

The source of this sequence is a woman aged 18 to 35 in good health. Sequenced: CD8+ T cells sorted from blood.

CDR3 protein: CASSWTSRAGELFF. CDR3 sequence (DNA): TGTGCCAGCAGCTGGACTAGTCGGGCCGGGGAGCTGTTTTTT. V and J are TRBV7-6 and TRBJ2-2, with 7 nucleotides matching TRBD2. The V segment lost 4 bases and the J segment 6 bases; nucleotides outside the gene matches: 5. Germline V CDR1 and CDR2: SGHVS, FNYEAQ. CDR3 length: 14 amino acids.